The sequence of this TCR beta chain was determined in a study of blood T cell repertoires in COVID-19. The wider study: PBMCs, B-cell-depleted T cells, or T cells provided the cDNA or gDNA that made up the material.

As handled by the study authors: Nucleated cell number was recorded as an estimate derived from reference gene primer amplification. Assay: immunoSEQ multiplex PCR; the TCRdb copy retains only in-frame clones and omits some. The V and J calls and the clone size are those of that table, but D and trimming were determined from the DNA. The sample holds approximately 530,000 clones; less than 90% are singletons and the top ten take under 8.5%. The V end was cut by 0 bases, the J end by 7 bases, with 10 bases between. The CDR3 length is 14 residues. Germline loops: CDR1 MNHEY, CDR2 SVGAGI. The sequence was obtained from a woman between 50 and 59 years old with COVID-19, enrolled during active disease. The chain carries TRBV6-5 and TRBJ2-1; the D gene is possibly TRBD1 (6 bases). Sequencing was carried out using peripheral blood. The CDR3 DNA reads TGTGCCAGCAGTTACTCTCCAGGGGTTAATGAGCAGTTCTTC. Translating it yields CASSYSPGVNEQFF.